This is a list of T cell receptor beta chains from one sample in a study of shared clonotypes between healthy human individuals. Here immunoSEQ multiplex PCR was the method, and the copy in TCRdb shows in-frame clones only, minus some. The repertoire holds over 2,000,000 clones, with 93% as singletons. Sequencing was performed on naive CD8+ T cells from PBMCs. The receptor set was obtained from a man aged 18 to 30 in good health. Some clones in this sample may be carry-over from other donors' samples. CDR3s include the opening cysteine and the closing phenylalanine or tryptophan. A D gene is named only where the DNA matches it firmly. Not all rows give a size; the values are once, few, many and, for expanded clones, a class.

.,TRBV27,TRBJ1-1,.,TGTGCCAGCAGTTTATCAGGGGCGAACACTGAAGCTTTCTTT,CASSLSGANTEAFF
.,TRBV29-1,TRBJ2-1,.,TGCAGCGGGGACTTTAATGAGCAGTTCTTC,CSGDFNEQFF
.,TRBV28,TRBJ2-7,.,TGTGCCAGCAGTTTTACAGACCCGTCCTACGAGCAGTACTTC,CASSFTDPSYEQYF
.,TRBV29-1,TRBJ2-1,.,TGCAGCGTTGACGGGCAATCCTCCTACAATGAGCAGTTCTTC,CSVDGQSSYNEQFF
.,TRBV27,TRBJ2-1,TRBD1,TGTGCCAGCAGGTCCCGGGACAGGGCTTACAATGAGCAGTTCTTC,CASRSRDRAYNEQFF
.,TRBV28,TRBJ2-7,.,TGTGCCAGCAGCCTCCCGGGGACCTACGAGCAGTACTTC,CASSLPGTYEQYF
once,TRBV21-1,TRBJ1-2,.,TGTGCCCCCGGGACACCCAGCAACTATGGCTACACCTTC,CAPGTPSNYGYTF
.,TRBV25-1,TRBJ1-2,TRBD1,TGTGCCAGCAGTGAACAGGGGGGGAAAGGTGGCTACACCTTC,CASSEQGGKGGYTF
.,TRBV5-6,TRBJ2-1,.,TGTGCCAGCAGCTTGGGTATAAGCTCCTACAATGAGCAGTTCTTC,CASSLGISSYNEQFF
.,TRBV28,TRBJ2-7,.,TGTGCCAGCAGTATCAACAATTGGGGTCATTTCGAGCAGTACTTC,CASSINNWGHFEQYF
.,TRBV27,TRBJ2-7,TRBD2,TGTGCCAGCAGTCTAGCGGGCACCTCCTACGAGCAGTACTTC,CASSLAGTSYEQYF
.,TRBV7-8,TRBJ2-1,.,TGTGCCAGCAGCTTTATCGAAGGAAGTTATTCGGGGGATGAGCAGTTCTTC,CASSFIEGSYSGDEQFF
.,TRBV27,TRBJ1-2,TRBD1,TGTGCCAGCAGTCCCGGGACAGGGGGTGGCTATGGCTACACCTTC,CASSPGTGGGYGYTF
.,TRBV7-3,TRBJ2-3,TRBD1,TGTGCCAGCAGCGTGGGACAGACAAACACAGATACGCAGTATTTT,CASSVGQTNTDTQYF
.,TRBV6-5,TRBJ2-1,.,TGTGCCAGCAGTTACTCGAAGGGTCCTGAGGGGAAGTTCTTC,CASSYSKGPEGKFF